The clone carrying this T cell receptor (beta chain) has more than one count but fewer than ten. Antigen: not known. The data belong to a study of post-analysis software for immune sequencing data. In the study overall: As for disease course, relapsing-remitting, secondary progressive and progressive-relapsing multiple sclerosis were all included.

Sequencing libraries made from TCR beta cDNA carried unique molecular identifiers. There were about 1 to 10 million T cells, and 400,000 to 650,000 cDNA molecules came from them. Via MiXCR, TCRdb re-called the PCR reads, giving one row per CDR3 protein. The data contain roughly 570,000 distinct CDR3 sequences, 30% to 40% of them seen just once; the ten biggest clones take up roughly 6%. V shed 7 bases, J shed 5 bases, and the junction held 14 bases outside the gene matches. This CDR3 is built from 17 residues. In germline, CDR1 is SGHRS, CDR2 YFSETQ. General study results and limits: Relative to controls, patients with multiple sclerosis showed significantly lower normalized Chao1 diversity. Five TRBV segments occurring more often in patients than controls included TRBV5-6, TRBV5-1 and TRBV20-1. F measure grouped same-batch samples tightly together.

Material: blood. The chain links TRBV5-1 to TRBJ2-5, with TRBD2 matching over 13 bases. The source of this sequence is a girl younger than 18 with multiple sclerosis. Written as DNA, the CDR3 is TGCGCCAGCCACAAGAGGACTAGCGGGGGCCCGGCGGAGACCCAGTACTTC. It translates to CASHKRTSGGPAETQYF. The variable domain in full, completed from reference TRBV5-1 and TRBJ2-5, reads KAGVTQTPRYLIKTRGQQVTLSCSPISGHRSVSWYQQTPGQGLQFLFEYFSETQRNKGNFPGRFSGRQFSNSRSEMNVSTLELGDSALYLCASHKRTSGGPAETQYFGPGTRLLVL.